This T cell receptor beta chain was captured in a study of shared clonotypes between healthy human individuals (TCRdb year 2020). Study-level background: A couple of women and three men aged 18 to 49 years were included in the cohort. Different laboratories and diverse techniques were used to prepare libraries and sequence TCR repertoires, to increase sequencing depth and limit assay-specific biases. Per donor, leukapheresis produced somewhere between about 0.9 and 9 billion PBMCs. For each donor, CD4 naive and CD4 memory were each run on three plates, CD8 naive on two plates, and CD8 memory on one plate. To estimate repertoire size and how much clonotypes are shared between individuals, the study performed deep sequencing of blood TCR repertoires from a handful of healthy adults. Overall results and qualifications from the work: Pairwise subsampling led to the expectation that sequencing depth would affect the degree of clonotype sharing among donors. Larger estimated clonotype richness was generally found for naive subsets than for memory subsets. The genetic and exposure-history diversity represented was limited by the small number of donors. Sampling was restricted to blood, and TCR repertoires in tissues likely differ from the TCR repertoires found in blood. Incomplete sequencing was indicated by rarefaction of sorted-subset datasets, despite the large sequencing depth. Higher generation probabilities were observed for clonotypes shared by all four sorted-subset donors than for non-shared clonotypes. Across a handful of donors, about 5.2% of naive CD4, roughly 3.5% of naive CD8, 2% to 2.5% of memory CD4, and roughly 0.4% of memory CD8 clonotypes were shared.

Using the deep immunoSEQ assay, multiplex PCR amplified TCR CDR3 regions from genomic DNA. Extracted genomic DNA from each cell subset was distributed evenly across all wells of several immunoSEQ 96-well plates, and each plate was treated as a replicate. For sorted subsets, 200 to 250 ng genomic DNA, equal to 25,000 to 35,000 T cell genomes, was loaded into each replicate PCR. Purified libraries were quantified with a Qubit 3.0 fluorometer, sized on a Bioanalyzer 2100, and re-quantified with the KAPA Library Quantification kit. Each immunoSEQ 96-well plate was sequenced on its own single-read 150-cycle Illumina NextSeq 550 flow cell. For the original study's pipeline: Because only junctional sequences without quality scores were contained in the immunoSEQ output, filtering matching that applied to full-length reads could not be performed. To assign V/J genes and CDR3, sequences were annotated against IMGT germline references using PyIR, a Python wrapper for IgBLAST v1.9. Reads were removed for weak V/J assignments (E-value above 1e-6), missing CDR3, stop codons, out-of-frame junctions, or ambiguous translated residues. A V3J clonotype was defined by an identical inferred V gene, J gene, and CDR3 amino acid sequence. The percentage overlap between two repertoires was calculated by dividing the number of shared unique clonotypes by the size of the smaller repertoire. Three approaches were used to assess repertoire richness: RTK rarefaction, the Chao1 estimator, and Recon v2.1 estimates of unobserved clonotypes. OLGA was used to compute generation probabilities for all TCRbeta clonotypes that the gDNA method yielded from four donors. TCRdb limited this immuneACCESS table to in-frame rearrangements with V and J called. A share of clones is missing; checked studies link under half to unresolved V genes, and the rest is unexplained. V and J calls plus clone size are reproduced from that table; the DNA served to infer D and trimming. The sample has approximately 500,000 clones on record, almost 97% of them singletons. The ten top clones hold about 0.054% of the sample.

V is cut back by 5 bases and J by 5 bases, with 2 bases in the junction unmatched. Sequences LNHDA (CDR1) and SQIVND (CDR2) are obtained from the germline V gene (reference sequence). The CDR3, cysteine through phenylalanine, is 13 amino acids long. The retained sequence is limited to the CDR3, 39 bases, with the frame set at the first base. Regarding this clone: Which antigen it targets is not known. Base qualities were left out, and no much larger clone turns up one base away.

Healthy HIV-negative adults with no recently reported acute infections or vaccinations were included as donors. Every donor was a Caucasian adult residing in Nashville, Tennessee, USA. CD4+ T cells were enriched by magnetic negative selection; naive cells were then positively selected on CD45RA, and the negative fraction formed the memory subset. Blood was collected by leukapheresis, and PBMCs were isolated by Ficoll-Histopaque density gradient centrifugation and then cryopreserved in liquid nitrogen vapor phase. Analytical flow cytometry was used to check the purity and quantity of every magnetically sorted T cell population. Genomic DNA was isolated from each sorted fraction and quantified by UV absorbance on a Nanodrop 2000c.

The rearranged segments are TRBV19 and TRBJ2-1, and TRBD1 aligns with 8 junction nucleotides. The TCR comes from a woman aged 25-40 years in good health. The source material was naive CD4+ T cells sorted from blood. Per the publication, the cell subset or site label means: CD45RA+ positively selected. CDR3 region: CASSFRGHNEQFF. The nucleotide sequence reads TGTGCCAGTAGTTTCAGGGGGCACAATGAGCAGTTCTTC.